A single TCR beta chain is shown here with its context. A library of TCRbeta sequences, prepared with unique molecular identifiers, was generated. TCRdb re-derived calls from the PCR reads in MiXCR, one entry per CDR3 protein. The data contain about 210,000 distinct CDR3 sequences, over 15% of them singletons. These data belong to a study of T-cell reconstitution after alpha-beta-depleted transplantation in children. Looked up from germline, CDR1 is WNHNN and CDR2 is SYGVQD (reference sequence). V was clipped by 3 bases and J by 9 bases, with 9 bases between them. The CDR3 has 12 amino acids. The sequence derives from a male patient aged 2 to 9 who had a stem cell transplant for acute lymphoblastic leukemia, so the T cells may come from the graft donor. This chain uses TRBV10-1 with TRBJ2-1; D ambiguous. The input for sequencing was PBMCs, mostly from graft donor cells, taken 360 days after TCRalphabeta/CD19-depleted stem cell transplant. CDR3 sequence reads: CASSDPLGEQFF. For the CDR3, the DNA is TGCGCCAGCAGTGATCCGTTGGGTGAGCAGTTCTTC.